This T cell receptor (beta chain) was retrieved from a study of cytomegalovirus exposure and HLA in healthy donors. Profiling relied on immunoSEQ multiplex PCR, and the TCRdb table lists in-frame clones only, not all of them. The data show about 130,000 clones, about nine tenths seen once. Germline V lookup: CDR1 MNHNS, CDR2 SASEGT. V lost 1 base, J lost 6 bases, and 18 bases lay in between. The CDR3 has 17 residues. The receptor comes from a man in his thirties or forties in good health and CMV-seronegative. The sample consisted of PBMCs. V gene TRBV6-1 combines with J gene TRBJ2-2; a possible D gene is TRBD2 (6 bases). CDR3 coding DNA: TGTGCCAGCAGTGAAGTCCTCCAGACTAGTTCCCCCGGGGAGCTGTTTTTT. This translates into CASSEVLQTSSPGELFF.